This TCR beta chain was recorded in a study of regulatory T cells in long-lasting Graves disease. Through Arm-PCR of CDR3 regions and iRepertoire HTBI primers, TCR beta libraries were built. TCRdb reanalysed the multiplex PCR reads using MiXCR and keeps one entry per CDR3 protein. The sample lists about 210,000 distinct CDR3 sequences, roughly 20% seen once, with 12% in the top ten. Regarding time point: newly diagnosed GD, antithyroid drugs for less than 3 months. Preparation of the TCR library used RNA extracted from PBMCs. This clonotype was seen ten or more times. Germline CDR1 reads MNHNS; CDR2 reads SASEGT. J gave up 3 bases and V 7 bases, and 4 bases lay outside the gene matches. The CDR3 length is 15 residues. The same sample was also used in a study of T cells in Graves' hyperthyroidism and ophthalmopathy. That source adds: First-round RT-PCR targeting the TCR CDR3 was performed with the HTBI primer set. A model built on 13 V-J features separated ophthalmopathy from stable hyperthyroidism. The model's output predicted ophthalmopathy at a median of around 7 months prior to onset.

The receptor comes from a woman aged 30 to 39 with Graves disease. The rearrangement uses TRBV6-1 and TRBJ1-3, with 12 bases matching TRBD1. The source material was peripheral blood mononuclear cells (PBMCs), sampled at new diagnosis, from a patient treated with antithyroid drugs. CDR3 loop: CASTGDRGLGNTIYF. CDR3 DNA sequence: TGTGCCAGCACCGGGGACAGGGGGCTTGGAAACACCATATATTTT.